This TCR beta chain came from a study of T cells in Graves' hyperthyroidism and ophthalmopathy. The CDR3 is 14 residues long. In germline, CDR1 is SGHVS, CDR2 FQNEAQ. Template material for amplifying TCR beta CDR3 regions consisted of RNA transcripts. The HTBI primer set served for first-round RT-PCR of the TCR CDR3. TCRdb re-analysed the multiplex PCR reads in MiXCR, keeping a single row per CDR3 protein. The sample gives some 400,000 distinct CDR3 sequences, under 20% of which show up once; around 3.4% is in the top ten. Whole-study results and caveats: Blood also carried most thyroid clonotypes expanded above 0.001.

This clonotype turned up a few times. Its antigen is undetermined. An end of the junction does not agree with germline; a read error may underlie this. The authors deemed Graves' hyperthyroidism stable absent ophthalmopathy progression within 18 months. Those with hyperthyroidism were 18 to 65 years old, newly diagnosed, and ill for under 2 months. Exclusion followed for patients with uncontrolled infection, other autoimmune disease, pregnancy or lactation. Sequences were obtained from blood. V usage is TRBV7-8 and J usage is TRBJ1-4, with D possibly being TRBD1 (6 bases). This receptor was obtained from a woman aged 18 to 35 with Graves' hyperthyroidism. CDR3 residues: CASSFRDKPFQLLF. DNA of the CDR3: TGTGCCAGCAGCTTCCGGGACAAGCCCTTTCAGCTGCTTTTT.